A selection of T cell receptor beta chains follows, all from one sample in a study of PD-1 blockade in classical Hodgkin lymphoma. Profiling relied on immunoSEQ multiplex PCR, and the TCRdb table lists in-frame clones only, not all of them. Found here are 34,000 or so clones, about 81% of them singletons; the top ten hold about a sixth. This sample comprised peripheral blood mononuclear cells (PBMCs), obtained before the fourth cycle of nivolumab. The receptors shown here come from a human donor with classical Hodgkin lymphoma. Each CDR3 is given with its conserved first and last residue. A D gene is named only where the DNA matches it firmly. Part of the rows lack a size; the others show once, few, many or a class for expanded clones.

V	J	size	D	CDR3	DNA
TRBV5-1	TRBJ2-2	NA	NA	CASSFGFGGNTGELFF	TGCGCCAGCAGCTTCGGATTTGGGGGGAACACCGGGGAGCTGTTTTTT
TRBV5-8	TRBJ1-2	NA	TRBD1	CASIWTGGNYGYTF	TGTGCCAGTATATGGACAGGGGGAAACTATGGCTACACCTTC
TRBV9	TRBJ2-1	NA	NA	CASSPPSHEQFF	TGTGCCAGCAGCCCCCCTTCGCATGAGCAGTTCTTC
TRBV4-3	TRBJ2-5	NA	NA	CASSPSWRSSVETQYF	TGCGCCAGCAGCCCCAGCTGGAGGTCAAGTGTGGAGACCCAGTACTTC
TRBV4-3	TRBJ1-6	NA	TRBD1	CASSQHDRGGSPLHF	TGCGCCAGCAGCCAACACGACAGGGGGGGTTCACCCCTCCACTTT
TRBV2	TRBJ2-3	NA	TRBD2	CASSRLAGGPDTQYF	TGTGCCAGCAGCCGACTAGCGGGTGGCCCAGATACGCAGTATTTT
TRBV11-2	TRBJ2-2	NA	NA	CASSLSFWAGELFF	TGTGCCAGCAGCCTTTCCTTTTGGGCCGGGGAGCTGTTTTTT
TRBV7-9	TRBJ2-2	medium-sized	NA	CASSLVGASWDTGELFF	TGTGCCAGCAGCTTAGTTGGGGCTAGCTGGGACACCGGGGAGCTGTTTTTT
TRBV5-6	TRBJ1-4	NA	NA	CASSQLTGNEKLFF	TGTGCCAGCAGCCAACTCACAGGGAATGAAAAACTGTTTTTT
TRBV19	TRBJ2-7	NA	NA	CASSIGTDGGEQYF	TGTGCCAGTAGTATAGGAACGGACGGCGGCGAGCAGTACTTC
TRBV4-2	TRBJ1-1	NA	NA	CASSQGRTAPGAFF	TGTGCCAGCAGCCAAGGAAGGACGGCGCCCGGAGCTTTCTTT
TRBV10-3	TRBJ1-1	NA	NA	CAISDPAARAFF	TGTGCCATCAGTGATCCCGCGGCGAGGGCTTTCTTT
TRBV7-9	TRBJ2-3	NA	TRBD1	CASSSRDRGTDTQYF	TGTGCCAGCAGCTCCCGGGACAGGGGTACAGATACGCAGTATTTT
TRBV11-2	TRBJ1-2	NA	NA	CASSLRGGGYTF	TGTGCCAGCAGCTTGAGAGGAGGCGGCTACACCTTC
TRBV7-8	TRBJ1-6	NA	NA	CASSLVGTDNSPLHF	TGTGCCAGCAGCTTAGTGGGAACAGATAATTCACCCCTCCACTTT
TRBV29-1	TRBJ1-1	NA	NA	CSVETDYTEAFF	TGCAGCGTTGAGACAGATTACACTGAAGCTTTCTTT
TRBV6-5	TRBJ2-7	NA	TRBD1	CASSRGTGPGEQYF	TGTGCCAGCTCCCGCGGGACAGGCCCTGGGGAGCAGTACTTC
TRBV19	TRBJ2-4	NA	TRBD1	CASRTGFGAKNIQYF	TGTGCCAGTAGGACAGGGTTTGGGGCCAAAAACATTCAGTACTTC
TRBV7-2	TRBJ2-7	NA	TRBD1	CASSQATGGPYEQYF	TGTGCCAGCAGCCAAGCCACAGGGGGCCCCTACGAGCAGTACTTC
TRBV6-1	TRBJ1-1	NA	NA	CASSATENTEAFF	TGTGCCAGCAGTGCGACAGAGAACACTGAAGCTTTCTTT
TRBV2	TRBJ1-4	NA	NA	CASTATTNEKLFF	TGTGCCAGCACCGCCACAACTAATGAAAAACTGTTTTTT
TRBV7-9	TRBJ1-2	NA	NA	CASSPPRGTYGYTF	TGTGCCAGCAGCCCTCCGCGGGGCACCTATGGCTACACCTTC
TRBV7-8	TRBJ2-3	NA	NA	CASSSILVASTDTQYF	TGTGCCAGCAGCTCCATATTGGTAGCAAGCACAGATACGCAGTATTTT
TRBV9	TRBJ2-2	NA	TRBD2	CASSKLAGARTGELFF	TGTGCCAGCAGCAAGCTAGCGGGAGCGCGGACCGGGGAGCTGTTTTTT
TRBV19	TRBJ2-3	NA	NA	CATSTGPSTDTQYF	TGTGCCACTTCGACAGGCCCGAGCACAGATACGCAGTATTTT
TRBV7-7	TRBJ1-2	NA	NA	CASSFIVGVRIYGYTF	TGTGCTAGCAGCTTTATCGTTGGAGTTAGGATCTATGGCTACACCTTC
TRBV2	TRBJ1-1	NA	NA	CASSEGSEAFF	TGTGCCAGCAGTGAGGGCTCTGAAGCTTTCTTT
TRBV7-2	TRBJ2-6	NA	NA	CASSPQGGSGANVLTF	TGTGCCAGCAGCCCTCAGGGGGGCTCTGGGGCCAACGTCCTGACTTTC
TRBV7-9	TRBJ2-2	NA	NA	CASSLVRGRNTGELFF	TGTGCCAGCAGCTTAGTACGGGGGCGGAACACCGGGGAGCTGTTTTTT
TRBV7-9	TRBJ2-7	NA	TRBD1	CASSLGTGSYEQYF	TGTGCCAGCAGCTTAGGGACAGGAAGCTACGAGCAGTACTTC
TRBV30	TRBJ1-1	NA	NA	CAWGQGNTEAFF	TGTGCCTGGGGGCAGGGGAACACTGAAGCTTTCTTT
TRBV5-6	TRBJ2-2	NA	NA	CASIQGRARQNTGELFF	TGTGCCAGCATCCAAGGCCGGGCGCGACAGAACACCGGGGAGCTGTTTTTT
TRBV28	TRBJ1-1	NA	TRBD1	CASGLGGRGTEAFF	TGTGCCAGCGGATTAGGGGGCCGAGGCACTGAAGCTTTCTTT
TRBV5-4	TRBJ2-7	NA	NA	CASSLNSYEQYF	TGTGCCAGCAGCTTGAACTCCTACGAGCAGTACTTC
TRBV7-2	TRBJ1-5	NA	NA	CASSPRRGDSNQPQHF	TGTGCCAGCAGCCCAAGGCGGGGGGATAGCAATCAGCCCCAGCATTTT
TRBV19	TRBJ1-1	NA	NA	CASSSRWPAEAFF	TGTGCCAGTAGTTCCAGATGGCCGGCTGAAGCTTTCTTT
TRBV28	TRBJ2-2	NA	NA	CASRPPTGGGGELFF	TGTGCCAGCAGGCCCCCGACCGGGGGCGGCGGGGAGCTGTTTTTT
TRBV27	TRBJ1-4	NA	NA	CASSSTNGEKLFF	TGTGCCAGCAGTTCCACAAACGGGGAAAAACTGTTTTTT
TRBV28	TRBJ2-4	NA	TRBD2	CASSLFWTSAKNIQYF	TGTGCCAGCAGTTTATTTTGGACTAGCGCCAAAAACATTCAGTACTTC
TRBV4-3	TRBJ1-2	NA	NA	CASSQDLGNYGYTF	TGCGCCAGCAGCCAAGATCTGGGGAACTATGGCTACACCTTC
TRBV5-1	TRBJ1-4	few	TRBD1	CASSQLGTGIEKLFF	TGCGCCAGCAGCCAATTGGGGACAGGGATTGAAAAACTGTTTTTT
TRBV6-4	TRBJ2-1	NA	NA	CASSPSGTPRGEQFF	TGTGCCAGCAGTCCCTCCGGGACTCCTAGGGGTGAGCAGTTCTTC
TRBV5-4	TRBJ2-3	NA	TRBD2	CASTMPHGLAGKGPTDTQYF	TGTGCCAGCACCATGCCTCACGGACTAGCGGGAAAAGGGCCTACAGATACGCAGTATTTT
TRBV7-7	TRBJ2-2	once	NA	CASSLGTYAGELFF	TGTGCCAGCAGCCTCGGGACCTACGCCGGGGAGCTGTTTTTT
TRBV4-3	TRBJ2-6	NA	TRBD1	CASSQAIQGAGANVLTF	TGCGCCAGCAGCCAAGCTATTCAGGGGGCGGGGGCCAACGTCCTGACTTTC
TRBV27	TRBJ1-6	few	NA	CASSEGISRYNSPLHF	TGTGCCAGCTCAGAGGGTATCTCGCGCTATAATTCACCCCTCCACTTT
TRBV18	TRBJ1-6	NA	NA	CASSPYRSNSPLHF	TGTGCCAGCTCTCCTTATCGCAGCAATTCACCCCTCCACTTT
TRBV18	TRBJ1-4	once	NA	CASSPGLNEKLFF	TGTGCCAGCTCCCCCGGCCTTAATGAAAAACTGTTTTTT
TRBV11-2	TRBJ1-6	NA	NA	CASRGLTEPYSPLHF	TGTGCCAGCAGGGGATTGACAGAACCTTATTCACCCCTCCACTTT
TRBV4-3	TRBJ2-1	NA	TRBD2	CASSQDTSGGDNEQFF	TGCGCCAGCAGCCAAGATACTAGCGGGGGGGACAATGAGCAGTTCTTC
TRBV2	TRBJ1-1	few	NA	CASSESWSPNTEAFF	TGTGCCAGCAGTGAATCCTGGTCCCCGAACACTGAAGCTTTCTTT
TRBV28	TRBJ2-7	NA	TRBD1	CASTLEGQGPYEQYF	TGTGCCAGCACTCTGGAAGGACAGGGTCCCTACGAGCAGTACTTC
TRBV7-8	TRBJ1-5	NA	NA	CASSLAAGPNQPQHF	TGTGCCAGCAGCTTAGCTGCAGGGCCCAATCAGCCCCAGCATTTT
TRBV5-1	TRBJ2-1	NA	TRBD2	CASSSTSGHYNEQFF	TGCGCCAGCAGCTCGACTAGCGGGCATTACAATGAGCAGTTCTTC
TRBV7-2	TRBJ1-1	NA	NA	CASSVTTDGSEAFF	TGTGCCAGCAGCGTCACGACAGATGGGTCTGAAGCTTTCTTT
TRBV7-2	TRBJ1-2	NA	TRBD1	CASSVYRGTAYGYTF	TGTGCCAGCAGCGTATACAGGGGAACGGCCTATGGCTACACCTTC
TRBV18	TRBJ2-2	once	NA	CASQRDLNTGELFF	TGTGCCAGCCAACGGGATCTTAACACCGGGGAGCTGTTTTTT
TRBV21-1	TRBJ2-7	NA	NA	CASSKGALTTSHEQYF	TGTGCCAGCAGCAAAGGGGCCCTAACCACCTCCCACGAGCAGTACTTC
TRBV19	TRBJ2-1	NA	NA	CASSIDREGSYNEQFF	TGTGCCAGTAGTATAGATCGGGAAGGGTCGTACAATGAGCAGTTCTTC
TRBV6-5	TRBJ1-5	NA	NA	CASSPTSGVSQPQHF	TGTGCCAGCAGTCCGACTTCAGGGGTTAGTCAGCCCCAGCATTTT